These 16 T cell receptor beta chains were all obtained from the same sample, sequenced in a study of T cells in Graves' hyperthyroidism and ophthalmopathy. What was amplified from RNA transcripts were TCR beta CDR3 regions. HTBI primers were used for first-round RT-PCR of the TCR CDR3. Using its own MiXCR run on the multiplex PCR reads, TCRdb lists one record per CDR3 protein. Of 550,000 to 800,000 distinct CDR3 sequences listed, 15% to 20% are singletons. The sequencing input was blood. These receptors were obtained from a man aged 45-65 years with Graves' hyperthyroidism.

There are many counts of this clonotype. This chain connects TRBV20-1 to TRBJ1-1; 7 bases map to TRBD1. The germline CDR1 and CDR2 sequences are DFQATT and SNEGSKA (reference sequence). Trimming at V came to 5 bases and at J to 2 bases, leaving 8 bases not matched to a gene. The CDR3 sequence is 14 residues long. CDR3 sequence (DNA): TGCAGTGCTCCCTCCGGGACAGCTAACACTGAAGCTTTCTTT. Protein product: CSAPSGTANTEAFF.

The chain combines TRBV28 with TRBJ2-3, with a possible D match to TRBD2 (6 bases). The CDR3 contains 17 residues. V dropped 4 bases and J dropped 0 bases, with 17 bases sitting between them. From germline, CDR1 is MDHEN and CDR2 SYDVKM. CDR3 bases: TGTGCCAGCAGTTCACCCGGGAGCCTTCCCAGCACAGATACGCAGTATTTT. Translation: CASSSPGSLPSTDTQYF.

This clonotype was picked up many times. The J gene is TRBJ2-7, the V gene TRBV11-2; 8 bases align to TRBD2. Germline lookup yields CDR1 SGHAT and CDR2 FQNNGV. V gave up 5 bases and J gave up 0 bases; unmatched junction bases: 6. This CDR3 has 15 residues. As DNA, the CDR3 is TGTGCCAGCAGCCGGGGGGGTTTCAGCTCCTACGAGCAGTACTTC. It codes for CASSRGGFSSYEQYF.

This clonotype was recorded at least ten times. The V call is TRBV28, the J call TRBJ2-5; D is perhaps TRBD1 or TRBD2 (5 bases each). The CDR3 runs 16 residues. Germline CDR1 MDHEN, CDR2 SYDVKM. The germline V and J ends were trimmed by 4 bases and 4 bases, with 19 bases remaining between them. In DNA, the CDR3 is TGTGCCAGCAGTTCCTCCGGGACGGTGCCCACAGAGACCCAGTACTTC. Amino acid sequence: CASSSSGTVPTETQYF.

The chain couples TRBV28 to TRBJ2-2, with a weak D call TRBD1 (7 bases). Germline CDR1 MDHEN, CDR2 SYDVKM. V shed 2 bases and J shed 4 bases, with 20 bases lying between them. This CDR3 is built from 18 residues. CDR3 bases: TGTGCCAGCAGTTTAGGCCCTTGGCAGGGGGGTAGCACCGGGGAGCTGTTTTTT. It specifies CASSLGPWQGGSTGELFF.

J is TRBJ2-7 and V is TRBV5-6, with D possibly being TRBD2 (6 bases). The germline CDR1 and CDR2 sequences are SGHDT and YYEEEE. V lost 1 base, J lost 6 bases, and 11 bases lay in between. The CDR3 covers 13 residues. The CDR3 sequence: CASSLQGTGEQYF. In nucleotides, the CDR3 is TGTGCCAGCAGCTTGCAAGGGACTGGCGAGCAGTACTTC.

The chain has TRBV7-8 and TRBJ1-5; 7 nucleotides match TRBD1. Germline V gene data show CDR1 as SGHVS and CDR2 as FQNEAQ. The CDR3 is 15 residues long. The trim removed 0 bases at V and 7 bases at J, leaving 6 bases unmatched. CDR3 in DNA: TGTGCCAGCAGCTTAGCGAGCGCAGGGGGACAGCCCCAGCATTTT. Its translation is CASSLASAGGQPQHF. The variable domain in full, completed from reference TRBV7-8 and TRBJ1-5, reads GAGVSQSPRYKVAKRGQDVALRCDPISGHVSLFWYQQALGQGPEFLTYFQNEAQLDKSGLPSDRFFAERPEGSVSTLKIQRTQQEDSAVYLCASSLASAGGQPQHFGDGTRLSIL.

The J gene is TRBJ2-5, the V gene TRBV20-1; tentatively, D is TRBD2 (6 bases). Deletions cut 6 bases from V and 7 bases from J, with 30 bases between. CDR3 length equals 17 residues. CDR1 and CDR2 from the germline V gene are DFQATT and SNEGSKA (reference sequence). CDR3 nucleotides: TGCAGTGCACGGAGGGACTCTCTGAACTTTATAAAAGCGACCCAGTACTTC. This codes for CSARRDSLNFIKATQYF.

CDR3 sequence reads: CASSQPGSSYNEQFF. Written as DNA, the CDR3 is TGTGCCAGCAGCCAACCGGGGAGCTCCTACAATGAGCAGTTCTTC. The rearrangement links TRBV3-1 to TRBJ2-1; TRBD2 is a possible D gene (5 bases). The CDR3 is 15 residues long. Germline V gene lookup returns CDR1 LGHDT and CDR2 YNNKEL (reference sequence). Between the trimmed V and J ends, which lost 2 bases and 0 bases, there was a span of 8 bases.

The chain is built from TRBV27 and TRBJ1-5; 7 bases line up with TRBD1. From germline, CDR1 is MNHEY and CDR2 SMNVEV (reference sequence). There are 14 residues in the CDR3. V lost 7 bases, J lost 6 bases, and 9 bases stayed unmatched. CDR3 in amino acids: CASKEDRWGQPQHF. CDR3 coding DNA: TGTGCCAGCAAAGAGGACAGGTGGGGTCAGCCCCAGCATTTT.

The chain carries TRBV15 and TRBJ1-5, with a possible D match to TRBD1 (5 bases). Trimming stripped 1 base from V and 5 bases from J, with 12 bases between. This CDR3 contains 15 residues. Germline values: CDR1 LNHNV, CDR2 YYDKDF (reference sequence). The CDR3: CATSRVARVDQPQHF. The CDR3, as DNA: TGTGCCACCAGCAGAGTGGCCAGGGTGGATCAGCCCCAGCATTTT.

This clonotype was counted between two and nine times. V and J are TRBV6-1 and TRBJ2-4; the match to TRBD1 covers 10 bases. This CDR3 has 17 residues. Germline V gives CDR1 MNHNS, CDR2 SASEGT. V shed 4 bases, J shed 1 base, and the junction held 7 bases outside the gene matches. This CDR3 reads CASSASGTGVAKNIQYF. DNA for the CDR3: TGTGCCAGCAGTGCCTCCGGGACAGGGGTGGCCAAAAACATTCAGTACTTC.

This clonotype showed up many times. V and J are TRBV20-1 and TRBJ2-7; TRBD1 agrees at 7 bases. The V and J ends lost 3 bases and 2 bases, in that order; junction bases with no gene match: 4. This CDR3 contains 13 residues. The V gene's germline CDR1 is DFQATT and CDR2 SNEGSKA (reference sequence). The CDR3 loop is CSASGDSPYEQYF. In DNA form, the CDR3 reads TGCAGTGCTAGTGGGGACAGTCCCTACGAGCAGTACTTC.

This clonotype was counted at least ten times. This chain connects TRBV7-2 to TRBJ2-2; D is possibly TRBD2 (6 bases). The CDR3 covers 14 residues. Germline-derived CDR1 and CDR2 are SGHTA and FQGNSA. The ends were cut back, 6 bases at V and 1 base at J, with 9 bases in the middle. CDR3 coding DNA: TGTGCCAGCAGGCGGGACGGGAACACCGGGGAGCTGTTTTTT. This codes for CASRRDGNTGELFF.

This clonotype was recorded at least ten times. This chain links TRBV28 with TRBJ2-1; a possible D gene is TRBD2 (6 bases). The length of the CDR3 is 14 residues. From germline, CDR1 is MDHEN and CDR2 SYDVKM. Trimming removed 6 bases at V and 10 bases at J, with 19 bases between. The CDR3 reads CASSTPGDAGEQFF. The CDR3 region has the DNA TGTGCCAGCAGCACCCCGGGGGACGCGGGAGAGCAGTTCTTC.

This clonotype appeared a single time. The chain couples TRBV2 to TRBJ2-7; the D call may be TRBD1 or TRBD2 (5 bases each). Germline V gene data show CDR1 as SNHLY and CDR2 as FYNNEI. This CDR3 has 11 residues. The V gene lost 11 bases and the J gene lost 3 bases, with 11 bases spanning the gap. In DNA form, the CDR3 reads TGTGCCGCGGGTGGGGGCTACGAGCAGTACTTC. This encodes CAAGGGYEQYF.